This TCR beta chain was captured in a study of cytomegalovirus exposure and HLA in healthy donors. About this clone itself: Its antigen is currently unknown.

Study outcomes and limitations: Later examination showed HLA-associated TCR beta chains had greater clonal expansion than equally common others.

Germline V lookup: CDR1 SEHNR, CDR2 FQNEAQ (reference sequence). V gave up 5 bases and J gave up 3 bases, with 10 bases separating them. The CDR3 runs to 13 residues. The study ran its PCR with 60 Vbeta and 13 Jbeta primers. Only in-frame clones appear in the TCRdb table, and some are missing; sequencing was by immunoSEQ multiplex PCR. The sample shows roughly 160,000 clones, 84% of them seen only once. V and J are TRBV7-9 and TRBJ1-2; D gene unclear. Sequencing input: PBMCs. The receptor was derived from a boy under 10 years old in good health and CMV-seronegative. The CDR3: CASSAPRDYGYTF. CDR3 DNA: TGTGCCAGCAGCGCCCCACGGGACTATGGCTACACCTTC.